The next 17 T cell receptor beta chains were all read from a single sample in a study of T cells in Graves' hyperthyroidism and ophthalmopathy. TCR beta CDR3 region amplification was performed from RNA transcripts. RT-PCR in the first round (using the HTBI primer set) targeted the TCR CDR3. TCRdb re-derived calls from the multiplex PCR reads in MiXCR, one entry per CDR3 protein. The sample lists more than 500,000 distinct CDR3 sequences, roughly 14% seen once, with approximately 4.2% in the top ten. Input material: blood. These receptors all come from a middle-aged woman with Graves' ophthalmopathy.

This clonotype was recorded a few times. The rearrangement uses TRBV19 and TRBJ2-2; 8 bases are shared with TRBD2. CDR3 length: 14 amino acids. The V segment lost 5 bases and the J segment 5 bases; nucleotides outside the gene matches: 4. Looked up from germline, CDR1 is LNHDA and CDR2 is SQIVND (reference sequence). CDR3: CASSRGGWTGELFF. CDR3 DNA: TGTGCCAGTAGTCGGGGGGGGTGGACCGGGGAGCTGTTTTTT.

This clonotype has at least ten counts. This rearrangement joins TRBV19 to TRBJ1-5; no clear D. This CDR3 has 13 residues. The V gene lost 1 base and the J gene lost 6 bases, with 7 bases spanning the gap. CDR1 is LNHDA, CDR2 SQIVND, per germline (reference sequence). The CDR3: CASSIASRQPQHF. As DNA, the CDR3 is TGTGCCAGTAGTATAGCAAGCCGTCAGCCCCAGCATTTT.

This clonotype has a count of ten or more. This rearrangement joins TRBV27 to TRBJ1-1, with D uncertain. Germline V CDR1 and CDR2: MNHEY, SMNVEV (reference sequence). The length of the CDR3 is 13 residues. Trimming removed 5 bases at V and 10 bases at J, with 17 bases between. The DNA for the CDR3 is TGTGCCAGCAGTCGCCCCCCCTCCACTACAGCTTTCTTT. Translating gives CASSRPPSTTAFF.

This clonotype was detected many times. The rearrangement links TRBV14 to TRBJ1-2; maybe TRBD1 (5 bases). Germline V gives CDR1 SGHDN, CDR2 FVKESK. CDR3 length equals 16 residues. Trimming took off 1 base at V and 7 bases at J, with 19 bases between the two ends. The CDR3 nucleotides are TGTGCCAGCAGCCAAGTTCTAGGGGTGGATGTCGGTGGCTACACCTTC. Translating it yields CASSQVLGVDVGGYTF. The full variable domain, completed using reference TRBV14 and TRBJ1-2, is EAGVTQFPSHSVIEKGQTVTLRCDPISGHDNLYWYRRVMGKEIKFLLHFVKESKQDESGMPNNRFLAERTGGTYSTLKVQPAELEDSGVYFCASSQVLGVDVGGYTFGSGTRLTVV.

This clonotype was recorded at least ten times. This sequence joins TRBV7-2 and TRBJ2-7, with D possibly being TRBD1 (5 bases). This CDR3 has 14 amino acids. Trimming cost V 5 bases and J 0 bases, with 11 bases left between them. Germline CDR1 SGHTA, CDR2 FQGNSA. The CDR3 DNA sequence: TGTGCCAGCAGCACCCCGACAGTCTCCTACGAGCAGTACTTC. Encoded protein: CASSTPTVSYEQYF.

This clonotype was recorded many times. In nucleotides, the CDR3 is TGTGCCAGCAGCGCCCACAAGACAGGGGGTTTCTACGAGCAGTACTTC. Amino acids: CASSAHKTGGFYEQYF. The chain links TRBV28 to TRBJ2-7; 9 bases match TRBD1. The CDR3 is 16 residues long. CDR1 MDHEN and CDR2 SYDVKM come from the germline V gene. The ends lost 6 bases at V and 3 bases at J; junction bases unmatched: 12.

J is TRBJ1-6 and V is TRBV6-1; D gene uncertain. CDR1 is MNHNS and CDR2 is SASEGT in the germline V gene. This CDR3 is built from 14 residues. Trimming cost V 6 bases and J 5 bases, with 11 bases left between them. The CDR3 sequence is CASSLDRNNSPLHF. The DNA for the CDR3 is TGTGCCAGCAGCCTCGACCGGAATAATTCACCCCTCCACTTT.

The V and J genes are TRBV6-1 and TRBJ2-7; D remains unclear. This CDR3 comprises 12 residues. Trimming took 1 base from V and 11 from J, leaving 12 bases between them. Looked up from germline, CDR1 is MNHNS and CDR2 is SASEGT. In DNA, the CDR3 is TGTGCCAGCAGTGAAGAACCGCCGACGGAGTACTTC. Translating gives CASSEEPPTEYF.

At least ten counts were recorded for this clonotype. J is TRBJ1-5 and V is TRBV19, with a possible D match to TRBD1 (6 bases). This CDR3 spans 14 amino acids. Between the trimmed V and J ends, which lost 7 bases and 5 bases, there was a span of 15 bases. From germline, CDR1 is LNHDA and CDR2 SQIVND (reference sequence). The CDR3 here is CASTPPGGDQPQHF. The CDR3 nucleotides are TGTGCCAGTACCCCCCCCGGGGGCGATCAGCCCCAGCATTTT.

Only a few counts were recorded for this clonotype. J is TRBJ2-1 and V is TRBV20-1; 14 nucleotides line up with TRBD2. The CDR3 contains 17 residues. The germline gives CDR1 DFQATT, CDR2 SNEGSKA (reference sequence). V lost 4 bases to trimming and J lost 7 bases; unmatched junction nucleotides: 12. This CDR3 is CSAKPPGLAGVFNEQFF. The DNA for the CDR3 is TGCAGTGCTAAGCCCCCGGGACTAGCGGGAGTTTTTAATGAGCAGTTCTTC.

This clonotype was seen many times. The chain employs TRBV12-3 or TRBV12-4 and TRBJ2-5; unclear D gene. V was clipped by 6 bases and J by 2 bases, with 13 bases between them. This CDR3 contains 14 residues. The CDR3 bases are TGTGCCAGCAGGTCCGACTCGATACAAGAGACCCAGTACTTC. The encoded protein is CASRSDSIQETQYF.

At least ten counts were recorded for this clonotype. The chain combines TRBV29-1 with TRBJ2-2; 11 bases line up with TRBD2. The CDR3 spans 16 residues. The J segment lost 6 bases and the V segment lost 0 bases, leaving 6 bases of the junction unmatched. Germline lookup yields CDR1 SQVTM and CDR2 ANQGSEA. The CDR3 nucleotides are TGCAGCGTTGAAGATCGAACTAGCGGGAGCCCCGGGGAGCTGTTTTTT. It codes for CSVEDRTSGSPGELFF.

Regarding this clonotype: A read error is likely, as this CDR3 ends without the conserved phenylalanine or tryptophan. The chain has TRBV20-1 and TRBJ2-7; D remains unclear. CDR1 is DFQATT, CDR2 SNEGSKA, per germline (reference sequence). Trimming cost V 4 bases and J 3 bases, with 16 bases left between them. This CDR3 region has 14 residues. For the CDR3, the DNA is TGCAGTGCTATTTTGGCAGGCGCATACTACGAGCAGTACCTC. Translating gives CSAILAGAYYEQYL.

The V call is TRBV24-1, the J call TRBJ2-7, with TRBD2 identical over 13 bases. The CDR3 covers 17 residues. The germline CDR1 and CDR2 sequences are KGHDR and SFDVKD. V lost 3 bases to trimming and J lost 3 bases; unmatched junction nucleotides: 7. DNA for the CDR3: TGTGCCACCAGTGATCCGGGACTAGCGGGACATGTCTACGAGCAGTACTTC. The encoded protein is CATSDPGLAGHVYEQYF.

This clonotype has just a few counts. The CDR3 DNA reads as TGTGCCAGCAGTGAACTTATTACAGCTGAGCAGTACTTC. Its protein is CASSELITAEQYF. V and J are TRBV2 and TRBJ2-7; D is uncertain. CDR3 length: 13 amino acids. V was cut by 2 bases and J by 7 bases, with 12 bases left in between. Germline CDR1 reads SNHLY; CDR2 reads FYNNEI.

At least ten counts were recorded for this clonotype. The V call is TRBV6-2 or TRBV6-3, the J call TRBJ2-7; 10 bases align to TRBD2. V lost 3 bases and J lost 4; bases outside the gene matches: 6. This CDR3 is built from 15 residues. CDR1 and CDR2 (germline): MNHEY, SVGEGT. The CDR3 loop reads CASSYFPSGSYEQYF. The CDR3 bases are TGTGCCAGCAGTTATTTCCCTAGCGGGAGTTACGAGCAGTACTTC.

This clonotype was counted at least ten times. The chain is built from TRBV28 and TRBJ1-5; D is possibly TRBD1 (5 bases). The germline V gene has CDR1 MDHEN and CDR2 SYDVKM. CDR3 length: 16 amino acids. V was cut by 3 bases and J by 0 bases, with 12 bases left in between. CDR3 sequence reads: CASSFPGLGSNQPQHF. The CDR3 DNA follows: TGTGCCAGCAGTTTCCCAGGGTTGGGTAGCAATCAGCCCCAGCATTTT.